The source of this TCR beta chain is a study of naive and memory T cell subsets. The CDR3 loop spans 13 amino acids. V lost 6 bases and J lost 6; bases outside the gene matches: 7. Comments on this clonotype: Its specificity is not known.

Described treatment: skin biopsy from PPD injection site in Mantoux-positive individual. An oligonucleotide containing a UMI was ligated to the 3' end of TCR cDNA. Cells were not sorted; total RNA input targeted roughly 1 to 1000 ng. Amplification of ligated cDNA took four PCR rounds with SP2 and nested alpha and beta constant primers. For blood and skin samples, reverse transcription used TCR alpha and beta constant primers. TCRdb fed the UMI-ligation and nested PCR reads into MiXCR, producing one record per CDR3 protein. The sample has tens of thousands of distinct CDR3 sequences, approximately 6.7% seen once. The study, taken as a whole, reports: TCR transcript changes with activation or differentiation may affect this RNA method.

Sequencing was performed on skin, taken from a tuberculin skin test site. The rearrangement joins TRBV12-3 or TRBV12-4 to TRBJ1-1, with 7 bases aligning to TRBD1. The receptor was derived from an adult in good health. The CDR3 is CASSPGQAPEAFF. In DNA, the CDR3 is TGTGCCAGCAGCCCAGGACAGGCTCCTGAAGCTTTCTTT.